These 15 T cell receptor beta chains originate from one sample sequenced in a study of T cell changes during pregnancy in multiple sclerosis. Some clones are missing from TCRdb's copy, which holds only in-frame ones; the method was immunoSEQ multiplex PCR. This table holds around 56,000 clones, roughly 90% found once. Sequencing was performed on peripheral blood, taken after pregnancy. All receptors come from a female donor with multiple sclerosis, enrolled in a pregnancy study.

This rearrangement joins TRBV2 to TRBJ2-5; TRBD2 matches at 13 bases. Unmatched junction bases numbered 2, after V lost 3 bases and J lost 1 base. CDR3 length: 16 residues. Germline CDR1 is SNHLY and CDR2 is FYNNEI. The CDR3 DNA reads TGTGCCAGCAGTGAGGGACTAGCGGGGCCCCAAGAGACCCAGTACTTC. This translates into CASSEGLAGPQETQYF.

This CDR3 is CASSLGQGGHTEAFF. The CDR3 DNA reads as TGTGCCAGCAGCTTAGGACAGGGGGGGCACACTGAAGCTTTCTTT. The chain uses TRBV7-9 and TRBJ1-1, with 9 bases that match TRBD1. CDR3 size: 15 residues. V gave up 1 base and J gave up 3 bases; unmatched junction bases: 3. Per the germline V gene, CDR1 is SEHNR and CDR2 is FQNEAQ (reference sequence).

V usage is TRBV2 and J usage is TRBJ1-1; possible D gene TRBD1, 5 bases. Germline V gives CDR1 SNHLY, CDR2 FYNNEI. The germline V and J ends were trimmed by 8 bases and 4 bases, with 14 bases remaining between them. CDR3 length: 13 residues. The CDR3 spells CASRLQGSTEAFF. CDR3 coding DNA: TGTGCCAGCCGACTTCAGGGTTCCACTGAAGCTTTCTTT.

The chain recombines TRBV5-4 with TRBJ1-1; D is uncertain. Germline CDR1 is SGHNT and CDR2 is YYREEE (reference sequence). V was trimmed by 1 base and J by 3 bases, leaving 13 bases between them. The CDR3 runs 15 residues. The CDR3 DNA follows: TGTGCCAGCAGCTTGCCTCACCTTGCGGACACTGAAGCTTTCTTT. Amino acid sequence: CASSLPHLADTEAFF.

This rearrangement joins TRBV5-1 to TRBJ2-7, with a tentative D call TRBD1 (5 bases). V was shortened by 0 bases and J by 2 bases, with 9 bases between the two germline ends. The CDR3 runs to 14 residues. Germline CDR1 and CDR2: SGHRS and YFSETQ. The CDR3 DNA is TGCGCCAGCAGCTTGGTATCAGGGACCTACGAGCAGTACTTC. Its protein product is CASSLVSGTYEQYF. Filled out from reference TRBV5-1 and TRBJ2-7, the complete variable domain reads KAGVTQTPRYLIKTRGQQVTLSCSPISGHRSVSWYQQTPGQGLQFLFEYFSETQRNKGNFPGRFSGRQFSNSRSEMNVSTLELGDSALYLCASSLVSGTYEQYFGPGTRLTVT.

The gene calls are TRBV11-3 and TRBJ2-3; 13 bases are a match to TRBD2. The germline gives CDR1 SGHNT, CDR2 YENEEA. J gave up 7 bases and V 5 bases, and 12 bases lay outside the gene matches. CDR3 length: 17 residues. CDR3 sequence: CASSPAFTSGGANTQYF. The CDR3 DNA reads as TGTGCCAGCAGCCCAGCTTTTACTAGCGGGGGGGCCAATACGCAGTATTTT.

This rearrangement joins TRBV6-1 to TRBJ2-5; D ambiguous. The DNA end favors TRBJ2-7, so the J call may be wrong. The CDR3 has 13 amino acids. Germline CDR1 MNHNS, CDR2 SASEGT. CDR3 sequence (DNA): TGTGCCAGCAGTCCCTTGGGCCCACGCGAGCAGTACTTC. Translation: CASSPLGPREQYF.

V gene TRBV21-1 combines with J gene TRBJ1-3; the D call in the table, TRBD1, was not verified against the DNA. TRBV21-1 is reported as a pseudogene. This CDR3 contains 13 residues. CDR3 loop: CASSNRVRNTIYF. CDR3 nucleotide sequence: TGTGCCAGCAGCAACAGGGTGAGAAACACCATATATTTT.

The gene calls are TRBV7-9 and TRBJ2-1; 7 bases align to TRBD1. This CDR3 is built from 15 residues. V was clipped by 2 bases and J by 4 bases; unmatched bases: 5. Per germline, CDR1 SEHNR and CDR2 FQNEAQ (reference sequence). CDR3 sequence: CASSLSGRGYNEQFF. The DNA of the CDR3 is TGTGCCAGCAGCTTATCCGGCAGGGGGTACAATGAGCAGTTCTTC.

This chain uses TRBV9 with TRBJ1-2; possible D gene TRBD1, 6 bases. This CDR3 contains 14 residues. V lost 0 bases and J lost 4, with 10 bases in between. Looked up from germline, CDR1 is SGDLS and CDR2 is YYNGEE. The CDR3 DNA follows: TGTGCCAGCAGCGTAGATCAGGGGACCTATGGCTACACCTTC. Amino acid sequence: CASSVDQGTYGYTF.

J is TRBJ1-1 and V is TRBV5-6, with 7 bases aligning to TRBD1. V was clipped by 5 bases and J by 4 bases; unmatched bases: 5. Germline V gene sequence: CDR1 SGHDT, CDR2 YYEEEE. The CDR3 spans 13 residues. The CDR3 nucleotides read TGTGCCAGCAGTTATCAGGGGGGCACTGAAGCTTTCTTT. Protein product: CASSYQGGTEAFF. Full variable domain (missing parts from reference TRBV5-6 and TRBJ1-1): DAGVTQSPTHLIKTRGQQVTLRCSPKSGHDTVSWYQQALGQGPQFIFQYYEEEERQRGNFPDRFSGHQFPNYSSELNVNALLLGDSALYLCASSYQGGTEAFFGQGTRLTVV.

The J gene is TRBJ1-2, the V gene TRBV28; no clear D. This CDR3 comprises 12 residues. CDR1 MDHEN and CDR2 SYDVKM come from the germline V gene. Trimming took 7 bases from V and 4 from J, leaving 10 bases between them. CDR3 sequence: CASTSEGYGYTF. The CDR3 coding sequence is TGTGCCAGCACCTCGGAGGGCTATGGCTACACCTTC.

V and J are TRBV28 and TRBJ2-3; tentative D call: TRBD2 (6 bases). This CDR3 spans 14 amino acids. The V end was cut by 6 bases, the J end by 2 bases, with 12 bases between. Germline values: CDR1 MDHEN, CDR2 SYDVKM. Written as DNA, the CDR3 is TGTGCCAGCAGCAAGGGACTCCTCACAGATACGCAGTATTTT. It codes for CASSKGLLTDTQYF.

This rearrangement joins TRBV10-2 to TRBJ2-7; TRBD2 aligns across 8 bases. V was clipped by 8 bases and J by 9 bases; unmatched bases: 15. CDR1 and CDR2 from the germline V gene are WSHSY and SAAADI. The CDR3 is made up of 14 amino acids. The CDR3 nucleotides read TGCGCCAGCCGGCGGGGGGCCTTTACCCCGGGGCAGTACTTC. Translated, it gives CASRRGAFTPGQYF.

As DNA, the CDR3 is TGCGCCAGCAGCTTGGCCCCTGGACTAGCGGGCACAGATACGCAGTATTTT. Its protein is CASSLAPGLAGTDTQYF. V gene TRBV5-1 combines with J gene TRBJ2-3; 10 bases fit TRBD2. The CDR3 extends over 17 amino acids. CDR1 is SGHRS and CDR2 is YFSETQ in the germline V gene. With V trimmed by 0 bases and J by 1 base, 5 bases remained unmatched.